This T cell receptor (beta chain) originates from a study of T cell responses to AZD1222 COVID-19 vaccine. TCRdb's table, derived via immunoSEQ multiplex PCR, lists solely in-frame clones and lacks some. In the table there are around 110,000 clones, around 92% of which are singletons. Study results and caveats: Spike was spanned by vaccine-associated CD4 TCRs, with dominance at 160-218 and 743-854. In the spike-specific TCR repertoire, nearly half reportedly target unmutated variant regions.

A word on this clone: Its target is not known.

The sample was peripheral blood, taken on day 0 of AZD1222 vaccination. The sequence derives from an adult in good health.

The CDR3 loop is CASSPTGRNYNEQFF. The CDR3 coding sequence is TGTGCCAGCAGCCCAACGGGACGGAACTACAATGAGCAGTTCTTC. This chain links TRBV28 with TRBJ2-1; D is perhaps TRBD1 or TRBD2 (5 bases each). Per the germline V gene, CDR1 is MDHEN and CDR2 is SYDVKM. CDR3 length: 15 residues. V gave up 6 bases and J gave up 3 bases, with 15 bases separating them. Supplemented by reference TRBV28 and TRBJ2-1, the full variable domain reads DVKVTQSSRYLVKRTGEKVFLECVQDMDHENMFWYRQDPGLGLRLIYFSYDVKMKEKGDIPEGYSVSREKKERFSLILESASTNQTSMYLCASSPTGRNYNEQFFGPGTRLTVL.